This T cell receptor (beta chain) was retrieved from a study of T-cell reconstitution after alpha-beta-depleted transplantation in children. The TCRbeta library incorporated unique molecular identifiers. TCRdb redid the calling of the PCR reads with MiXCR, one entry per CDR3 protein. The profile shows around 380,000 distinct CDR3 sequences, under 13% of them singletons. CDR3 length equals 14 residues. Trimming pared 2 bases from V and 1 base from J, leaving 8 bases between. Germline V CDR1 and CDR2: SQVTM, ANQGSEA. In its sample, this clonotype was seen a few times. The TCR comes from a human donor who donated a stem cell graft to a child with acute myeloid leukemia. The sample was PBMCs from the stem cell graft donor, taken from the stem cell graft. The rearrangement uses TRBV29-1 and TRBJ2-2; D is ambiguous. CDR3 in DNA: TGCAGCGTTGAAATAACCAAGAACACCGGGGAGCTGTTTTTT. Encoded protein: CSVEITKNTGELFF.